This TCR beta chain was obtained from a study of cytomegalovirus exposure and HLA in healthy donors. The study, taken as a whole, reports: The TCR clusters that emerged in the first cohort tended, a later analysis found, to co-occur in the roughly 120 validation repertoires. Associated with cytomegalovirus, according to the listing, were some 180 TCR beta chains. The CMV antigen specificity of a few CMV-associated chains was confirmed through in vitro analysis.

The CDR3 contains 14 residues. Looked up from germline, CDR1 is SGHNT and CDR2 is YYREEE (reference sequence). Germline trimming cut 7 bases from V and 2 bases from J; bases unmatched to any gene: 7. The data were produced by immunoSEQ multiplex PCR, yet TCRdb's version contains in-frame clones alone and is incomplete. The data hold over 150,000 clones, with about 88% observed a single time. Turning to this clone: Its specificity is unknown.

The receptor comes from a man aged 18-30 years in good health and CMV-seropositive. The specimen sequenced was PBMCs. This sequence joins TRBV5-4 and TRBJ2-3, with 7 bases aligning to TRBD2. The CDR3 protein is CASREAGDTDTQYF. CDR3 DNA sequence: TGTGCCAGCCGCGAGGCGGGAGACACAGATACGCAGTATTTT.